The clone carrying this T cell receptor (beta chain) was seen at least ten times. Its antigen remains unidentified. Template switching with 5'RACE generated the TCR cDNA and added a universal primer site and UMIs. TCRdb passed the 5' RACE reads through MiXCR, listing each CDR3 protein once. The sample lists 550,000 to 750,000 distinct CDR3 sequences, about 13% seen once, with more than 12% in the top ten. This specimen comes from a study of T cells after yellow fever vaccination. In the study overall: Fractions with few cells were prepared using SMART-Seq v4 Ultra Low Input. Whole-study findings and limits: The booster response re-showed most primary clones: 96% CD4, approximately 86% CD8. Abundant clonotypes from the bulk population could contaminate FACS-sorted repertoires.

J was trimmed by 4 bases and V by 6 bases; bases with no gene match: 8. The CDR3 contains 14 residues. The sequenced sample was PBMCs, obtained on the day of the yellow fever booster vaccination. The source of this sequence is a man aged 30-40 years who received the YFV17D yellow fever vaccine. The genes are TRBV12-3 or TRBV12-4 and TRBJ2-5; 7 bases line up with TRBD1. CDR3 in amino acids: CASSLAPGGETQYF. The CDR3 DNA reads as TGTGCCAGCAGCCTTGCTCCAGGGGGAGAGACCCAGTACTTC.